The subject of this entry is one T cell receptor beta chain. The data were obtained in a study of blood T cell repertoires in COVID-19. The wider study: Specimens from acute and convalescent COVID-19 originated in the United States, Italy and Spain. Sources were T cells, B-cell-depleted T cells, or PBMCs; the material itself was cDNA or gDNA.

Original data processing: By means of reference gene primer amplification, nucleated cell counts were estimated. Profiled with immunoSEQ multiplex PCR; TCRdb holds only in-frame clones, not every one. V and J calls and clone size are as listed in that table; D and trimming were resolved from the DNA. The repertoire includes approximately 39,000 clones, approximately 94% of them detected once, and 3.5% to 5% sits in the top ten. The V gene lost 0 bases and the J gene lost 2 bases, with 18 bases spanning the gap. The germline gives CDR1 SGHRS, CDR2 YFSETQ. This CDR3 is 18 amino acids long. The specimen was peripheral blood. The J gene is TRBJ2-1, the V gene TRBV5-1, with D hard to call. The sequence was obtained from a human donor with active COVID-19. The donor label of this sample is uncertain. This chain's CDR3 is CASSLAASITETYNEQFF. In DNA form, the CDR3 reads TGCGCCAGCAGCTTGGCCGCATCAATTACAGAAACCTACAATGAGCAGTTCTTC.